Below are 26 T cell receptor beta chains sequenced from a single sample in a study of blood T cell repertoires in COVID-19. The data were produced by immunoSEQ multiplex PCR, yet TCRdb's version contains in-frame clones alone and is incomplete. In the table there are about 250,000 clones, approximately 86% of which are singletons. The sample comprised peripheral blood. These receptors all stem from an elderly man with acute or convalescent COVID-19.

V and J are TRBV7-2 and TRBJ2-1; D might be TRBD2 (6 bases). The CDR3 covers 18 residues. With 3 bases removed from V and 3 bases from J, the gap between germline ends came to 21 bases. Germline CDR1 is SGHTA and CDR2 is FQGNSA. CDR3 sequence: CASSLGVGRKALYNEQFF. DNA for the CDR3: TGTGCCAGCAGCTTGGGTGTTGGGAGGAAGGCCCTCTACAATGAGCAGTTCTTC.

The chain carries TRBV28 and TRBJ1-3; D may be TRBD1 (5 bases). Per germline, CDR1 MDHEN and CDR2 SYDVKM. Trimming took off 1 base at V and 4 bases at J, with 5 bases between the two ends. The CDR3 contains 13 residues. In nucleotides, the CDR3 is TGTGCCAGCAGTTTATACAGGGGAAACACCATATATTTT. Translated, it gives CASSLYRGNTIYF.

Of note for this clone: One junction end disagrees with the germline gene, perhaps due to a read error. The chain couples TRBV6-1 to TRBJ2-3, with 13 bases aligning to TRBD2. CDR1 and CDR2 (germline): MNHNS, SASEGT. The CDR3 is made up of 16 amino acids. The CDR3 protein is CASREGTSGTTDTQYF. In nucleotides, the CDR3 is TGTGCCAGCAGAGAAGGGACTAGCGGGACCACAGATACGCAGTATTTT.

The V gene is TRBV5-8, the J gene TRBJ1-1; possible D gene TRBD1, 5 bases. The CDR3 covers 16 residues. Germline assignment: CDR1 SGHTS and CDR2 YDEGEE. Trimming left V 2 bases short and J 5 bases short, with 19 bases between. The CDR3 bases are TGTGCCAGCAGCTTACACCTACTTGGGGCGCGGACTGAAGCTTTCTTT. Translated: CASSLHLLGARTEAFF.

This clone was observed a handful of times. The rearrangement uses TRBV27 and TRBJ2-5, with 7 bases aligning to TRBD1. V gave up 3 bases and J gave up 2 bases; unmatched junction bases: 6. The CDR3 spans 15 residues. Per germline, CDR1 MNHEY and CDR2 SMNVEV (reference sequence). The CDR3 bases are TGTGCCAGCAGTTTCTGGACAGGAGGACAAGAGACCCAGTACTTC. Its translation is CASSFWTGGQETQYF.

The chain joins TRBV6-2 or TRBV6-3 to TRBJ2-1, with 7 bases matching TRBD1. The germline V gene encodes CDR1 MNHEY and CDR2 SVGEGT. The CDR3 contains 12 residues. V shed 5 bases, J shed 7 bases, and the junction held 2 bases outside the gene matches. CDR3 in DNA: TGTGCCAGCAGTGGGGACAGTAATGAGCAGTTCTTC. Translation gives CASSGDSNEQFF.

The gene calls are TRBV19 and TRBJ1-6; tentative D call: TRBD1 (6 bases). The length of the CDR3 is 16 residues. V was clipped by 4 bases and J by 4 bases, with 14 bases between them. Germline CDR1 is LNHDA and CDR2 is SQIVND (reference sequence). This CDR3 reads CASSSTGTPYNSPLHF. CDR3 sequence (DNA): TGTGCCAGTAGTAGCACCGGGACACCTTATAATTCACCCCTCCACTTT.

V and J are TRBV7-2 and TRBJ1-5; unclear D gene. Trimming pared 2 bases from V and 1 base from J, leaving 9 bases between. Looked up from germline, CDR1 is SGHTA and CDR2 is FQGNSA. The CDR3 length is 15 residues. As DNA, the CDR3 is TGTGCCAGCAGCTTAAGCATGCCCAGCAATCAGCCCCAGCATTTT. Translating it yields CASSLSMPSNQPQHF.

The chain links TRBV19 to TRBJ2-1; the D gene is possibly TRBD2 (6 bases). Germline V lookup: CDR1 LNHDA, CDR2 SQIVND (reference sequence). This CDR3 contains 14 residues. Trimming removed 5 bases at V and 2 bases at J, with 10 bases between. In nucleotides, the CDR3 is TGTGCCAGTAGTTGGGGGGATACCTACAATGAGCAGTTCTTC. It codes for CASSWGDTYNEQFF. Looking up the rest from reference TRBV19 and TRBJ2-1 gives the full variable domain: DGGITQSPKYLFRKEGQNVTLSCEQNLNHDAMYWYRQDPGQGLRLIYYSQIVNDFQKGDIAEGYSVSREKKESFPLTVTSAQKNPTAFYLCASSWGDTYNEQFFGPGTRLTVL.

The chain recombines TRBV24-1 with TRBJ2-5; 9 nucleotides align to TRBD2. CDR1 is KGHDR, CDR2 SFDVKD, per germline. The J segment lost 5 bases and the V segment lost 5 bases, leaving 8 bases of the junction unmatched. CDR3 length: 15 amino acids. CDR3 loop: CATSAAGGPHETQYF. The DNA for the CDR3 is TGTGCCACCAGTGCCGCGGGAGGGCCCCACGAGACCCAGTACTTC.

V and J are TRBV11-3 and TRBJ2-3; 9 bases agree with TRBD2. This CDR3 has 16 residues. Germline lookup yields CDR1 SGHNT and CDR2 YENEEA. V lost 0 bases and J lost 3; bases outside the gene matches: 4. The CDR3 DNA sequence: TGTGCCAGCAGCTTAGAGGGCGGGGGGGCAACAGATACGCAGTATTTT. The encoded protein is CASSLEGGGATDTQYF. Together with reference TRBV11-3 and TRBJ2-3, the CDR3 gives the full variable domain: EAGVVQSPRYKIIEKKQPVAFWCNPISGHNTLYWYLQNLGQGPELLIRYENEEAVDDSQLPKDRFSAERLKGVDSTLKIQPAELGDSAVYLCASSLEGGGATDTQYFGPGTRLTVL.

The V and J genes are TRBV5-4 and TRBJ2-5, with 8 bases aligning to TRBD1. Per germline, CDR1 SGHNT and CDR2 YYREEE (reference sequence). The junction had 2 bases not matched to a gene; V was cut back by 3 bases and J by 1 base. The length of the CDR3 is 14 residues. Here the CDR3 reads CASSSTGVQETQYF. The CDR3 nucleotides read TGTGCCAGCAGCTCGACAGGGGTCCAAGAGACCCAGTACTTC.

This chain connects TRBV24-1 to TRBJ2-3, with TRBD2 as a possible D gene (5 bases). This CDR3 has 12 amino acids. Germline V lookup: CDR1 KGHDR, CDR2 SFDVKD. Trimming removed 5 bases at V and 3 bases at J, with 5 bases between. CDR3 in DNA: TGTGCCACCAGTGCGGGGACAGATACGCAGTATTTT. Translated: CATSAGTDTQYF.

The genes are TRBV7-2 and TRBJ2-7; 9 nucleotides agree with TRBD1. Germline CDR1 is SGHTA and CDR2 is FQGNSA. The CDR3 sequence is 14 residues long. J gave up 3 bases and V 4 bases, and 4 bases lay outside the gene matches. The CDR3 is CASSSGTGIYEQYF. As DNA, the CDR3 is TGTGCCAGCAGCTCAGGGACAGGGATCTACGAGCAGTACTTC.

The chain combines TRBV27 with TRBJ1-1, with a tentative D call TRBD1 (6 bases). The V end lost 6 bases, the J end lost 7 bases, and 21 bases lay between the germline ends. Germline CDR1 is MNHEY and CDR2 is SMNVEV (reference sequence). The CDR3 is 15 amino acids. This CDR3 is CASRAWGQGTVEAFF. CDR3 DNA sequence: TGTGCCAGCAGGGCTTGGGGCCAGGGGACCGTTGAAGCTTTCTTT.

The chain links TRBV10-3 to TRBJ2-7; TRBD1 agrees at 8 bases. The V segment lost 10 bases and the J segment 4 bases; nucleotides outside the gene matches: 15. The CDR3 consists of 15 residues. Per the germline V gene, CDR1 is ENHRY and CDR2 is SYGVKD. The CDR3 sequence: CATSDAGTGRYEQYF. DNA of the CDR3: TGTGCCACCTCGGACGCCGGGACAGGACGTTACGAGCAGTACTTC.

The chain recombines TRBV19 with TRBJ1-4; 9 bases match TRBD1. The CDR3 covers 14 residues. V lost 1 base to trimming and J lost 13 bases; unmatched junction nucleotides: 7. CDR1 LNHDA and CDR2 SQIVND come from the germline V gene (reference sequence). The CDR3 sequence: CASSIGTGEKALFF. The CDR3 DNA reads as TGTGCCAGTAGTATAGGGACAGGGGAGAAGGCACTGTTTTTT.

This clone came up once. The J gene is TRBJ1-1, the V gene TRBV29-1; D gene ambiguous. This CDR3 is 12 amino acids long. V gave up 3 bases and J gave up 1 base, with 6 bases separating them. Germline CDR1 reads SQVTM; CDR2 reads ANQGSEA. CDR3 DNA sequence: TGCAGCGTTGACAAACAGAACACTGAAGCTTTCTTT. Its protein product is CSVDKQNTEAFF.

The J gene is TRBJ1-2, the V gene TRBV6-5, with TRBD1 matching over 7 bases. V lost 7 bases, J lost 0 bases, and 5 bases stayed unmatched. There are 14 residues in the CDR3. Germline V lookup: CDR1 MNHEY, CDR2 SVGAGI. The CDR3 region is CASTMTGSNYGYTF. CDR3 in DNA: TGTGCCAGCACTATGACAGGGTCTAACTATGGCTACACCTTC.

The chain recombines TRBV29-1 with TRBJ1-3; D gene uncertain. The CDR3 length is 12 residues. Germline CDR1 reads SQVTM; CDR2 reads ANQGSEA. V was clipped by 7 bases and J by 0 bases, with 7 bases between them. For the CDR3, the DNA is TGCAGCGCCGCCGGCTCTGGAAACACCATATATTTT. This codes for CSAAGSGNTIYF.

This clone was detected only once. The same CDR3 also results from other DNA sequences found in this sample. This chain uses TRBV15 with TRBJ2-7, with TRBD1 matching over 11 bases. Losses at the gene ends were 3 bases for V and 2 bases for J; bases not matched to a gene: 0. The germline V gene has CDR1 LNHNV and CDR2 YYDKDF (reference sequence). CDR3 length equals 14 residues. This CDR3 reads CATSRDRGPYEQYF. CDR3 DNA sequence: TGTGCCACCAGCAGGGACAGGGGGCCCTACGAGCAGTACTTC. The full variable domain, with the rest looked up from reference TRBV15 and TRBJ2-7, is DAMVIQNPRYQVTQFGKPVTLSCSQTLNHNVMYWYQQKSSQAPKLLFHYYDKDFNNEADTPDNFQSRRPNTSFCFLDIRSPGLGDTAMYLCATSRDRGPYEQYFGPGTRLTVT.

This sequence joins TRBV7-2 and TRBJ2-5; TRBD1 is a possible D gene (5 bases). The V gene lost 5 bases and the J gene lost 2 bases, with 15 bases spanning the gap. This CDR3 contains 15 residues. The germline V gene has CDR1 SGHTA and CDR2 FQGNSA. CDR3 sequence: CASSPSVGAQETQYF. The CDR3 region has the DNA TGTGCCAGCAGCCCTTCGGTAGGGGCGCAAGAGACCCAGTACTTC. The complete variable domain, with remaining parts taken from reference TRBV7-2 and TRBJ2-5, reads GAGVSQSPSNKVTEKGKDVELRCDPISGHTALYWYRQSLGQGLEFLIYFQGNSAPDKSGLPSDRFSAERTGGSVSTLTIQRTQQEDSAVYLCASSPSVGAQETQYFGPGTRLLVL.

This chain connects TRBV24-1 to TRBJ2-1; a possible D gene is TRBD2 (6 bases). CDR1 KGHDR and CDR2 SFDVKD come from the germline V gene. This CDR3 contains 16 residues. The V gene lost 3 bases and the J gene lost 0 bases, with 11 bases spanning the gap. CDR3 DNA: TGTGCCACCAGTGATCCTAGCGTGAGCTCCTACAATGAGCAGTTCTTC. Translated, it gives CATSDPSVSSYNEQFF.

This rearrangement joins TRBV5-8 to TRBJ2-2; D perhaps matches TRBD1 (6 bases). The CDR3 totals 15 residues. Trimming took off 0 bases at V and 7 bases at J, with 13 bases between the two ends. CDR1 and CDR2 (germline): SGHTS, YDEGEE. Here the CDR3 DNA reads TGTGCCAGCAGCTTGGGTGCAGGGGTAATCGGGGAGCTGTTTTTT. Translation gives CASSLGAGVIGELFF.

V gene TRBV7-8 combines with J gene TRBJ2-3; 13 bases match TRBD2. CDR1 SGHVS and CDR2 FQNEAQ come from the germline V gene. This CDR3 has 17 residues. V dropped 5 bases and J dropped 3; count of bases not matched to a gene: 8. The CDR3 reads CASSPLTSGRSTDTQYF. The CDR3 DNA is TGTGCCAGCAGCCCATTGACTAGCGGGAGGTCGACAGATACGCAGTATTTT.

The chain recombines TRBV7-2 with TRBJ2-5; D remains unclear. Germline lookup yields CDR1 SGHTA and CDR2 FQGNSA. Trimming pared 6 bases from V and 2 bases from J, leaving 7 bases between. The CDR3 is 12 residues long. The CDR3 spells CASSAGQETQYF. The CDR3 DNA is TGTGCCAGCAGTGCCGGGCAAGAGACCCAGTACTTC.